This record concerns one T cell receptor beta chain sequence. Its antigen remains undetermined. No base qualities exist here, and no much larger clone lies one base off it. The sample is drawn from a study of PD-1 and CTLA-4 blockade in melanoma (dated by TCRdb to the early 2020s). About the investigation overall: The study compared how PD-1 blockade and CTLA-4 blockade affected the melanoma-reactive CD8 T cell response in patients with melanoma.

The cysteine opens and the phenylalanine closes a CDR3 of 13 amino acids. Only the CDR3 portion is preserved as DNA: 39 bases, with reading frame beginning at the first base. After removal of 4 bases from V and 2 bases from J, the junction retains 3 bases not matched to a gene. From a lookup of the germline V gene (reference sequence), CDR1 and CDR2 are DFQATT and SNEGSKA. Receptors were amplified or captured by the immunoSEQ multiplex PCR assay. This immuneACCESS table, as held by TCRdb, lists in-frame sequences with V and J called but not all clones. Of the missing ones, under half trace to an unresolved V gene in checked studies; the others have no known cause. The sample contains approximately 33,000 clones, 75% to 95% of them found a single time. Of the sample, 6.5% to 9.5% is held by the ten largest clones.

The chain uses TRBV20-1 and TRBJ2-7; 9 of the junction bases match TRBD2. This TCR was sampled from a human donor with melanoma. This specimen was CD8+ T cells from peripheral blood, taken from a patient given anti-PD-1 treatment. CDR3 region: CSANERGAYEQYF. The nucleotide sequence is TGCAGTGCTAATGAGCGGGGGGCCTACGAGCAGTACTTC.